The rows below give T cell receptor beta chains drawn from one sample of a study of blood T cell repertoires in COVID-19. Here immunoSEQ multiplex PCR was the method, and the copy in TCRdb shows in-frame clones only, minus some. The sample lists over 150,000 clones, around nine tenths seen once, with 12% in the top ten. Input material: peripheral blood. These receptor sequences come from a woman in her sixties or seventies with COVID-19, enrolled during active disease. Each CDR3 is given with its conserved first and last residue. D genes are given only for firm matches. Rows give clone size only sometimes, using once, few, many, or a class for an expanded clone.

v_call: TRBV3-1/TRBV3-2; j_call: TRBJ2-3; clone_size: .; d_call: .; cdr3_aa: CASSQESSTDTQYF; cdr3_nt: TGTGCCAGCAGCCAAGAGTCGAGCACAGATACGCAGTATTTT
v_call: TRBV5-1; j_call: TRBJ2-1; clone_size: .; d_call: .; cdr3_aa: CASSFTTGPYNEQFF; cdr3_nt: TGCGCCAGCAGCTTTACGACAGGACCTTACAATGAGCAGTTCTTC
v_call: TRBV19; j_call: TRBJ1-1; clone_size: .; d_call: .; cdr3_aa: CASSKAGGTEAFF; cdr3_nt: TGTGCCAGTAGTAAGGCAGGTGGAACTGAAGCTTTCTTT
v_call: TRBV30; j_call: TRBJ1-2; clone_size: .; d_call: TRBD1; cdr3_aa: CAWRGEAGDGVTLWGQGWDGYTF; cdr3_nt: TGTGCCTGGAGGGGGGAGGCAGGAGATGGTGTAACATTGTGGGGACAGGGATGGGATGGCTACACCTTC
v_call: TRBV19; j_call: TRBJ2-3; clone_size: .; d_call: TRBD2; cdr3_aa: CASSIVIRTSGNTDTQYF; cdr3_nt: TGTGCCAGTAGTATAGTAATAAGGACTAGCGGCAACACAGATACGCAGTATTTT
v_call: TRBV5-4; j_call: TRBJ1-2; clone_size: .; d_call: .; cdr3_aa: CASRDTDSYYGYTF; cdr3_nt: TGTGCCAGCAGAGACACTGACAGCTACTATGGCTACACCTTC
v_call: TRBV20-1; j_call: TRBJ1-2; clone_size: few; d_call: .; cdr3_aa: CSASSGGDYGYTF; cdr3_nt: TGCAGTGCTAGTTCTGGGGGCGACTATGGCTACACCTTC
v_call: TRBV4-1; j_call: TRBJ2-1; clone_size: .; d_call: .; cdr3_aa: CASSQERGFYNEQFF; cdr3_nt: TGCGCCAGCAGCCAAGAACGGGGGTTCTACAATGAGCAGTTCTTC
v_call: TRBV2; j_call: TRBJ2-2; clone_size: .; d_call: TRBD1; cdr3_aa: CASERTGNTGELFF; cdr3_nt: TGTGCCAGCGAAAGGACAGGGAACACCGGGGAGCTGTTTTTT
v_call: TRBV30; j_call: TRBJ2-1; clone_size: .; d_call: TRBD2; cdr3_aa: CAWSGLAAYNEQFF; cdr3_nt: TGTGCCTGGAGTGGACTAGCAGCCTACAATGAGCAGTTCTTC
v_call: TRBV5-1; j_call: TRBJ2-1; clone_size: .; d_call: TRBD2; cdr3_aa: CASSDLAGGMYNEQFF; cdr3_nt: TGCGCCAGCAGCGATTTAGCGGGGGGGATGTACAATGAGCAGTTCTTC
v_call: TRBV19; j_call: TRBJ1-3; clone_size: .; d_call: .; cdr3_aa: CASSIGGASGNTIYF; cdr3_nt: TGTGCCAGTAGTATAGGCGGAGCCTCTGGAAACACCATATATTTT
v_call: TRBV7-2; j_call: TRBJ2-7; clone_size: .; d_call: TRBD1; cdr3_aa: CASSSGQGAGYEQYF; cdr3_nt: TGTGCCAGCAGCTCGGGACAGGGGGCTGGGTACGAGCAGTACTTC
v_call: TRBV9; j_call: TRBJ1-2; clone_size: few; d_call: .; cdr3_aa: CASSVTTWEGGYTF; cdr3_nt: TGTGCCAGCAGCGTAACTACATGGGAGGGTGGCTACACCTTC
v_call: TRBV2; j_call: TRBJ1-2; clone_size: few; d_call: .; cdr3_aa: CASSVVPGLSGYTF; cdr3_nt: TGTGCCAGCAGTGTCGTTCCAGGGTTGTCCGGCTACACCTTC
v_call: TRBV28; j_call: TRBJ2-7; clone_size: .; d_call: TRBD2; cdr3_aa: CASSSSGISYEQYF; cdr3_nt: TGTGCCAGCAGCTCCAGCGGGATCTCCTACGAGCAGTACTTC
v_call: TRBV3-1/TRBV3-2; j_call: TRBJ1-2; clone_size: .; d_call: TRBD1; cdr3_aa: CASSQPGTANYGYTF; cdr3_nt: TGTGCCAGCAGCCAGCCAGGGACAGCTAACTATGGCTACACCTTC
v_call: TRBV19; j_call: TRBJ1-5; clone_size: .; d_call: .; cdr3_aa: CASIPGGGSNQPQHF; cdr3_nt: TGTGCCAGTATTCCGGGGGGGGGTAGCAATCAGCCCCAGCATTTT
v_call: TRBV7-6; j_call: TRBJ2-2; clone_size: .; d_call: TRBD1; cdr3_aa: CASSLEGQGYTGELFF; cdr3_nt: TGTGCCAGCAGCTTAGAGGGACAGGGGTATACCGGGGAGCTGTTTTTT
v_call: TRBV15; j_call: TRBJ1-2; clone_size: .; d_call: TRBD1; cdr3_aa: CATSRITGAGYTF; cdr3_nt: TGTGCCACCAGCCGGATAACAGGGGCTGGCTACACCTTC
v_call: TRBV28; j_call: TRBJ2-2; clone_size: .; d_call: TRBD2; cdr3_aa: CASSLTSGSGTGELFF; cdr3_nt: TGTGCCAGCAGTTTAACCAGCGGGAGTGGGACCGGGGAGCTGTTTTTT
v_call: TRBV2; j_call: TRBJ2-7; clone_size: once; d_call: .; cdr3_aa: CASLPEATYEQYF; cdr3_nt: TGTGCCAGCCTCCCGGAGGCTACCTACGAGCAGTACTTC
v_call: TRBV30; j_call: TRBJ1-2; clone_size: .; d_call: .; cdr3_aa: CAWSVVGRGPYGYTF; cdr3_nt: TGTGCCTGGAGTGTAGTGGGGAGAGGGCCTTACGGCTACACCTTC
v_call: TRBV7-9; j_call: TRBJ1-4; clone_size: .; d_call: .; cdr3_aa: CASRPGGATNEKLFF; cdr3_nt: TGTGCCAGCAGACCTGGCGGGGCCACTAATGAAAAACTGTTTTTT